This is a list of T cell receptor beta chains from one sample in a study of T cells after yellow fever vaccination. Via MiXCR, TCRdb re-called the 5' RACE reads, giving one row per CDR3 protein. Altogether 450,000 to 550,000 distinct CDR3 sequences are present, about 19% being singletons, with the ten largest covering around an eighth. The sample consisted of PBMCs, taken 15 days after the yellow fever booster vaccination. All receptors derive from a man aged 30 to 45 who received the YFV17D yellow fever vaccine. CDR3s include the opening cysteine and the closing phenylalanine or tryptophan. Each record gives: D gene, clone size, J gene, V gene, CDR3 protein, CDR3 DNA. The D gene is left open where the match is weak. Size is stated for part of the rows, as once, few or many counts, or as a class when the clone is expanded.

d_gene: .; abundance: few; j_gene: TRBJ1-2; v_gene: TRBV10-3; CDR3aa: CAISERQVYGYTF; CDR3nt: TGTGCCATCAGTGAGAGACAGGTCTATGGCTACACCTTC
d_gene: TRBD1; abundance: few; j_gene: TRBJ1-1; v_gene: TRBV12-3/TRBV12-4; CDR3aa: CASGAGGLAFF; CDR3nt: TGTGCCAGCGGCGCAGGGGGCCTGGCTTTCTTT
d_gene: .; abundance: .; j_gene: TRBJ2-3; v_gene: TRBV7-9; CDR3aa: CASSLGGSGGADTQYF; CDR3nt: TGTGCCAGCAGCTTAGGTGGTAGCGGTGGGGCAGATACGCAGTATTTT
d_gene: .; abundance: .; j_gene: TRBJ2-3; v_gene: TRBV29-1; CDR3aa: CSVNGLLATDTQYF; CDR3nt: TGCAGCGTGAATGGGTTGCTAGCCACAGATACGCAGTATTTT
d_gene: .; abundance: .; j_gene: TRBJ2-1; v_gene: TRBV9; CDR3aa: CASSPSRLPSYNEQFF; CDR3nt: TGTGCCAGCAGCCCCTCCCGGCTCCCCTCCTACAATGAGCAGTTCTTC
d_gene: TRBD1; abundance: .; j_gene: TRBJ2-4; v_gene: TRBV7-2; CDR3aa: CASSSDRGDIQYF; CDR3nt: TGTGCCAGCAGCAGCGACAGGGGAGACATTCAGTACTTC
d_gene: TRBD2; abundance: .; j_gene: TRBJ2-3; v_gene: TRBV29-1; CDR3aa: CSGGLAGVVRTDTQYF; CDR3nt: TGCAGCGGAGGACTAGCGGGAGTAGTACGCACAGATACGCAGTATTTT
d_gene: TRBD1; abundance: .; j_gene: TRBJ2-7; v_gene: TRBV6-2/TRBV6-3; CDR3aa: CTSRVDRGSSYEQYF; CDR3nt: TGTACCAGCAGGGTGGACAGGGGAAGCTCCTACGAGCAGTACTTC
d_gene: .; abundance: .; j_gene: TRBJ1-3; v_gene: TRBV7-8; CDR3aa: CASTRRGGETGNTIYF; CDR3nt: TGTGCCAGCACCCGTCGCGGGGGCGAAACTGGAAACACCATATATTTT
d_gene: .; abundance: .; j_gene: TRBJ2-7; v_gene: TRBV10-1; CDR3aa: CANQGTGNYEQYF; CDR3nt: TGCGCCAACCAAGGGACGGGGAACTACGAGCAGTACTTC
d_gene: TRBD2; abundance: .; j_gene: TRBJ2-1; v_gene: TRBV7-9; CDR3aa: CASSPWLLAGGRNEQFF; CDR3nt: TGTGCCAGCAGCCCTTGGCTACTAGCGGGAGGGCGAAATGAGCAGTTCTTC
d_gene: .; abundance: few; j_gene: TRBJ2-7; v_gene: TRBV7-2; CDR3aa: CASSLERPSEQYF; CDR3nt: TGTGCCAGCAGCTTAGAAAGGCCCTCCGAGCAGTACTTC
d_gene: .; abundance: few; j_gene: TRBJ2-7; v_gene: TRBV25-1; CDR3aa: CASGRGDEQYF; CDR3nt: TGTGCCTCGGGCAGGGGGGACGAGCAGTACTTC
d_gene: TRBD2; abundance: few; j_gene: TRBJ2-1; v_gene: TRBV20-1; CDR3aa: CSARAGSGRANYNNEQFF; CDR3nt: TGCAGTGCTAGGGCAGGTAGCGGGAGGGCCAACTACAACAATGAGCAGTTCTTC
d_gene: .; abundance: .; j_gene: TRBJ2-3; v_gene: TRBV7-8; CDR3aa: CASSLVWDSPTDTQYF; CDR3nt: TGTGCCAGCAGCTTAGTTTGGGACTCGCCCACAGATACGCAGTATTTT
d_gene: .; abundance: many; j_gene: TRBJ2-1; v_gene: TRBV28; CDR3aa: CASSLAYLVYEQFF; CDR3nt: TGTGCCAGCAGTTTGGCCTACCTCGTCTATGAGCAGTTCTTC
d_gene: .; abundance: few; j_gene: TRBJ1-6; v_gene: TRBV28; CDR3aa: CASSLQLTLNSPLHF; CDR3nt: TGTGCCAGCAGTTTGCAGCTAACCCTTAATTCACCCCTCCACTTT
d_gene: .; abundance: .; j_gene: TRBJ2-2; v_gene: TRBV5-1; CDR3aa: CASSLEGEAGELFF; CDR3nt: TGCGCCAGCAGCTTGGAGGGGGAGGCCGGGGAGCTGTTTTTT
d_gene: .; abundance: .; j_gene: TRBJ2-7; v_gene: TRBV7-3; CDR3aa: CASSLTGAGSYEQYF; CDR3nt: TGTGCCAGCAGCCTCACGGGGGCTGGGTCCTACGAGCAGTACTTC
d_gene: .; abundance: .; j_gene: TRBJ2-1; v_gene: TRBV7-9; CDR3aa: CASSSNRGVYNEQFF; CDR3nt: TGTGCCAGCAGCTCAAATAGGGGTGTCTACAATGAGCAGTTCTTC
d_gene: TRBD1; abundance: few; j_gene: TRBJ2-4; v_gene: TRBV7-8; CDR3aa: CASSLDRLKNIQYF; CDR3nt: TGTGCCAGCAGCTTGGACAGGTTGAAAAACATTCAGTACTTC
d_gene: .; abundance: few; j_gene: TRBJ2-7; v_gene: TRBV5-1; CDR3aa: CASSLGGTQVNEQYF; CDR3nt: TGCGCCAGCAGCTTGGGGGGGACCCAGGTCAACGAGCAGTACTTC
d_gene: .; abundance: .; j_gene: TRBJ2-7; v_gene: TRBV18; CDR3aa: CASSSKDEQYF; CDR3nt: TGTGCCAGCTCATCGAAGGACGAGCAGTACTTC
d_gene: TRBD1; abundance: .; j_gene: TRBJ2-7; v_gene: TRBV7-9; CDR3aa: CASSLGGQVYSDYEQYF; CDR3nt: TGTGCCAGCAGCTTAGGGGGACAGGTTTATTCGGACTACGAGCAGTACTTC
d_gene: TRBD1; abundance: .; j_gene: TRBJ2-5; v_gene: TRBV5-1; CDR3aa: CASSWGTGSQRAAAQETQYF; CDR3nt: TGCGCCAGCAGCTGGGGGACAGGGTCGCAGCGGGCAGCCGCCCAAGAGACCCAGTACTTC
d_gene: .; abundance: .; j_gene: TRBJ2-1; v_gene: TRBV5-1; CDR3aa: CASSPETVYEQFF; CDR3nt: TGCGCCAGCAGTCCTGAGACGGTCTATGAGCAGTTCTTC
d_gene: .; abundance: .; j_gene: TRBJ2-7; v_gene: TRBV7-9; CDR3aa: CASSLEAGNYEQYF; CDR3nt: TGTGCCAGCAGCTTAGAGGCGGGGAACTACGAGCAGTACTTC
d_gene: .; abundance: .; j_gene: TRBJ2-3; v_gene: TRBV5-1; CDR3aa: CASSLAGARGDTQYF; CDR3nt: TGCGCCAGCAGCTTGGCAGGGGCTCGGGGAGATACGCAGTATTTT
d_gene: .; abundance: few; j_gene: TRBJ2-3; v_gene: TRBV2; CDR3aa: CASTLSGALTDTQYF; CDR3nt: TGTGCCAGCACCCTTAGCGGAGCCCTCACAGATACGCAGTATTTT
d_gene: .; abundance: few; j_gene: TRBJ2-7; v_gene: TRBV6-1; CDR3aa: CASSGTRLSSYEQYF; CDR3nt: TGTGCCAGCAGTGGGACACGCCTAAGCTCCTACGAGCAGTACTTC
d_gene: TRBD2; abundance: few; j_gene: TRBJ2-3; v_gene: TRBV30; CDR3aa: CAWSSGTSGTVTDTQYF; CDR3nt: TGTGCCTGGAGCTCTGGGACTAGCGGTACTGTCACAGATACGCAGTATTTT
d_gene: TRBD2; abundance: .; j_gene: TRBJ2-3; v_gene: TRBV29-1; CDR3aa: CSVGPWAGVLDTQYF; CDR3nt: TGCAGCGTTGGGCCCTGGGCGGGAGTATTAGATACGCAGTATTTT
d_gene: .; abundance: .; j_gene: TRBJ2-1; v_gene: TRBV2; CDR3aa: CARRRFGDEQFF; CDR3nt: TGTGCCAGACGGAGGTTCGGCGATGAGCAGTTCTTC
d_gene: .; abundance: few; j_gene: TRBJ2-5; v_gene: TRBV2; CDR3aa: CASSAVGSAQETQYF; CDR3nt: TGTGCCAGCAGTGCGGTGGGATCGGCCCAAGAGACCCAGTACTTC
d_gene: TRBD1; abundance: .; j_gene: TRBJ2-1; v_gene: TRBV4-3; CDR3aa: CASSQEQGGVEQFF; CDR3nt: TGCGCCAGCAGCCAAGAACAAGGGGGCGTCGAGCAGTTCTTC
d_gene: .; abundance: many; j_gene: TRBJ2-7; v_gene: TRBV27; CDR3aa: CASSLRGGEQYF; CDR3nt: TGTGCCAGCAGTTTGCGGGGTGGCGAGCAGTACTTC
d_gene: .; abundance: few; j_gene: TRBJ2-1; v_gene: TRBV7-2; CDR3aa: CASSLAQRAFF; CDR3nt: TGTGCCAGCAGCTTAGCCCAGCGCGCGTTCTTC
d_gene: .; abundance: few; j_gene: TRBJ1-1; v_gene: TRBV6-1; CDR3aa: CATLLDKNTEAFF; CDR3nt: TGTGCCACTCTGTTGGACAAGAACACTGAAGCTTTCTTT
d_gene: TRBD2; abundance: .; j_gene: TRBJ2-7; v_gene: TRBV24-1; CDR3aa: CATSPSGRGAYEQYF; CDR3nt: TGTGCCACCAGTCCTAGCGGGAGGGGAGCCTACGAGCAGTACTTC
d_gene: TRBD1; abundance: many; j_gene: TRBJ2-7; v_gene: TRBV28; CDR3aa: CATNQGAREQYF; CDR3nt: TGTGCCACCAACCAGGGGGCGCGGGAGCAGTACTTC
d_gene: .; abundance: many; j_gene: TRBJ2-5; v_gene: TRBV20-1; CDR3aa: CSASTGKETQYF; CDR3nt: TGCAGTGCTAGTACGGGGAAGGAGACCCAGTACTTC
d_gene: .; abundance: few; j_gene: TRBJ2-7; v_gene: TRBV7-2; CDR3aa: CASSVDSLSGQYF; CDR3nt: TGTGCCAGCAGCGTCGACAGCCTCTCCGGGCAGTACTTC
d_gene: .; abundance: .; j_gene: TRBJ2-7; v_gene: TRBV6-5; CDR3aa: CASSYSAGTRRGEQYF; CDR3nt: TGTGCCAGCAGTTACTCTGCCGGCACTAGGAGGGGCGAGCAGTACTTC
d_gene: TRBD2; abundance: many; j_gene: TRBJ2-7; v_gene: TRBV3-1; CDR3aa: CASSNSGGSYEQYF; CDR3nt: TGTGCCAGCAGCAATAGCGGGGGCTCCTACGAGCAGTACTTC
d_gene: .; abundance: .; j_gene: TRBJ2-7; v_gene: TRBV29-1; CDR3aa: CSVSAGTYEQYF; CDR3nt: TGCAGCGTTAGTGCAGGCACCTACGAGCAGTACTTC
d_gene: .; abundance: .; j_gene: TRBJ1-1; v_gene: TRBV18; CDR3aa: CASSTTRGTRNTEAFF; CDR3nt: TGTGCCAGCTCAACGACCAGAGGGACAAGGAACACTGAAGCTTTCTTT